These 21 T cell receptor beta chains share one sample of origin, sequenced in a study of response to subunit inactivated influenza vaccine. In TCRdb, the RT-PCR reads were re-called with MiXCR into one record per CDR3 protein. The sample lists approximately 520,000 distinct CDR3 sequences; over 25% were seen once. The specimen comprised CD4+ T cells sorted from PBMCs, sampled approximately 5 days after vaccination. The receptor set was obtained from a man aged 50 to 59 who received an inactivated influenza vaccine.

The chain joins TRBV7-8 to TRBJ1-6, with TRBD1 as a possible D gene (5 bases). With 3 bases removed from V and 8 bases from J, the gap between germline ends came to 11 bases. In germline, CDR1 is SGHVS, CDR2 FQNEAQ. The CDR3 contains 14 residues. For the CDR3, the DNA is TGTGCCAGCAGCTTGGAGTCAGGGCATTCACCCCTCCACTTT. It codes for CASSLESGHSPLHF.

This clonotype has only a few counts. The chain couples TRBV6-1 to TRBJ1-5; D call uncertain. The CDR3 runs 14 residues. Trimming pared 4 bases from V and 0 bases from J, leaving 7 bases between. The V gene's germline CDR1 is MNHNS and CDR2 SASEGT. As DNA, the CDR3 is TGTGCCAGCAGTGCACAAGTTAGCAATCAGCCCCAGCATTTT. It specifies CASSAQVSNQPQHF.

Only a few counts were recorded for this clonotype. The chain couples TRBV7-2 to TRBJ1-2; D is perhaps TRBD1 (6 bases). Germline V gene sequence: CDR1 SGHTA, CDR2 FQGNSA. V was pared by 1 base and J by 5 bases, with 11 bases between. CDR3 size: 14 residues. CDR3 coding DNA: TGTGCCAGCAGCTTAGGGACAGTGGATTATGGCTACACCTTC. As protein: CASSLGTVDYGYTF.

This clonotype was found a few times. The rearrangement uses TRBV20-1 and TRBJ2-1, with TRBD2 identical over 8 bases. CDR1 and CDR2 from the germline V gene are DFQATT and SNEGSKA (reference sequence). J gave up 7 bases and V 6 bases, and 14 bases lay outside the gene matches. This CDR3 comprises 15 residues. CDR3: CSAQRGVAGKNEQFF. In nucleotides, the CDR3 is TGCAGTGCACAAAGGGGGGTAGCGGGAAAAAATGAGCAGTTCTTC.

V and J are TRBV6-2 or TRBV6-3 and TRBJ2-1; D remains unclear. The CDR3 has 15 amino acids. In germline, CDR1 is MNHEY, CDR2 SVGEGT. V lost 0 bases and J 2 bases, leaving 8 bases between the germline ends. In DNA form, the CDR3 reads TGTGCCAGCAGTTACTCGGCGGTTCCCTACAATGAGCAGTTCTTC. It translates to CASSYSAVPYNEQFF.

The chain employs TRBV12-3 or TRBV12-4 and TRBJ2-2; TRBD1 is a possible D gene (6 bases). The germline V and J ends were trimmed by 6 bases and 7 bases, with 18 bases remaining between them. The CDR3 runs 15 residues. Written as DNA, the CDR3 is TGTGCCAGCAGCACAGGGTTTGGGCGAATCGGGGAGCTGTTTTTT. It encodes CASSTGFGRIGELFF.

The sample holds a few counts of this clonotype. CDR3 in amino acids: CASSFRDRVYETQYF. DNA for the CDR3: TGTGCCAGCAGCTTTAGGGACAGGGTATATGAGACCCAGTACTTC. J is TRBJ2-5 and V is TRBV7-6; TRBD1 matches 9 bases. Looked up from germline, CDR1 is SGHVS and CDR2 is FNYEAQ. The junction had 7 bases not matched to a gene; V was cut back by 3 bases and J by 5 bases. The CDR3 has 15 amino acids. Complete variable domain (other parts from reference TRBV7-6 and TRBJ2-5): GAGVSQSPRYKVTKRGQDVALRCDPISGHVSLYWYRQALGQGPEFLTYFNYEAQQDKSGLPNDRFSAERPEGSISTLTIQRTEQRDSAMYRCASSFRDRVYETQYFGPGTRLLVL.

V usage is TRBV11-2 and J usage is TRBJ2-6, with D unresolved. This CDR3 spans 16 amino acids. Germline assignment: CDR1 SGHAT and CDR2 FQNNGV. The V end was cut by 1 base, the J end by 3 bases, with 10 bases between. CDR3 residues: CASSLAASGGANVLTF. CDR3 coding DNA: TGTGCCAGCAGCTTAGCTGCCTCCGGTGGGGCCAACGTCCTGACTTTC.

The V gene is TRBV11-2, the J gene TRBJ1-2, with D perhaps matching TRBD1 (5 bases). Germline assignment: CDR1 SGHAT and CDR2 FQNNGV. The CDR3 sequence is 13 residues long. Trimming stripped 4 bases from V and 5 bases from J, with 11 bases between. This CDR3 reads CASSSTGTYGYTF. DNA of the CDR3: TGTGCCAGCAGCTCGACCGGGACTTATGGCTACACCTTC.

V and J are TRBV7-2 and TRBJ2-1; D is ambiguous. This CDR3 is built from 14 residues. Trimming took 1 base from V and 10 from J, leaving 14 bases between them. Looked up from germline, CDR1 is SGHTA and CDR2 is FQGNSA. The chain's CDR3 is CASSLGRHYGEQFF. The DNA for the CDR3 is TGTGCCAGCAGCTTAGGCAGACACTATGGGGAGCAGTTCTTC. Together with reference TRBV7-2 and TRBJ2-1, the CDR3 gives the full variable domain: GAGVSQSPSNKVTEKGKDVELRCDPISGHTALYWYRQSLGQGLEFLIYFQGNSAPDKSGLPSDRFSAERTGGSVSTLTIQRTQQEDSAVYLCASSLGRHYGEQFFGPGTRLTVL.

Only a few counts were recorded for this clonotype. The CDR3 reads CAISEYSDYQETQYF. CDR3 nucleotide sequence: TGTGCCATCAGTGAGTATAGCGACTACCAAGAGACCCAGTACTTC. V is TRBV10-3 and J is TRBJ2-5, with D possibly TRBD2 on 5 matching bases. Germline V gives CDR1 ENHRY, CDR2 SYGVKD. The germline V and J ends were trimmed by 1 base and 0 bases, with 9 bases remaining between them. The CDR3 contains 15 residues.

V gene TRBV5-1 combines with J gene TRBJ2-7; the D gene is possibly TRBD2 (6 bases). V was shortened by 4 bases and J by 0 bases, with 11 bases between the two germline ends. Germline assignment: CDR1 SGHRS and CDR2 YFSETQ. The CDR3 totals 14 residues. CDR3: CASSRGTDSYEQYF. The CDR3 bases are TGCGCCAGCAGCCGGGGGACTGACTCCTACGAGCAGTACTTC.

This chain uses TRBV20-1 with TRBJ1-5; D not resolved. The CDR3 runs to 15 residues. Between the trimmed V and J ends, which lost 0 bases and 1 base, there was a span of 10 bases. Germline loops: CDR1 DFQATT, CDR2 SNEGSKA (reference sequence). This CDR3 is CSARDLAGSNQPQHF. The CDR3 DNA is TGCAGTGCTAGAGATTTGGCCGGAAGCAATCAGCCCCAGCATTTT.

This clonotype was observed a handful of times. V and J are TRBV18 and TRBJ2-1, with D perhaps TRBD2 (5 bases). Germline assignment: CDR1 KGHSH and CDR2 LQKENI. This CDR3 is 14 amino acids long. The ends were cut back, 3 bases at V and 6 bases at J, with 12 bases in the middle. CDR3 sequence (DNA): TGTGCCAGCTCACCGGCTCCACGGGGCAATGAGCAGTTCTTC. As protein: CASSPAPRGNEQFF.

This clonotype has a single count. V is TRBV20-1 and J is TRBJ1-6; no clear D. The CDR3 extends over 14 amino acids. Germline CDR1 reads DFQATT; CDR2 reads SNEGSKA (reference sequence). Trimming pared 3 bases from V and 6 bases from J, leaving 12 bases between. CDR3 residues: CSASPGPLNSPLHF. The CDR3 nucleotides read TGCAGTGCTAGCCCAGGTCCACTTAATTCACCCCTCCACTTT.

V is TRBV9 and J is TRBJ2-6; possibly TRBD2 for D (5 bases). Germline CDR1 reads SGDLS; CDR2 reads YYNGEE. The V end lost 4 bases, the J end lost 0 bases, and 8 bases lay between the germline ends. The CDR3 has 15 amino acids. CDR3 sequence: CASSPRDSGANVLTF. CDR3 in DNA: TGTGCCAGCAGCCCCCGGGACTCTGGGGCCAACGTCCTGACTTTC. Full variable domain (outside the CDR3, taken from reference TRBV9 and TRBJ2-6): DSGVTQTPKHLITATGQRVTLRCSPRSGDLSVYWYQQSLDQGLQFLIQYYNGEERAKGNILERFSAQQFPDLHSELNLSSLELGDSALYFCASSPRDSGANVLTFGAGSRLTVL.

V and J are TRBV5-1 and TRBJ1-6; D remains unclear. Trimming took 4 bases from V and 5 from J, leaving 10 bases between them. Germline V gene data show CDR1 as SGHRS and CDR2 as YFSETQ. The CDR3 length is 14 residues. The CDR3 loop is CASSERTNNSPLHF. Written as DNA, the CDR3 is TGCGCCAGCAGCGAGAGGACCAATAATTCACCCCTCCACTTT.

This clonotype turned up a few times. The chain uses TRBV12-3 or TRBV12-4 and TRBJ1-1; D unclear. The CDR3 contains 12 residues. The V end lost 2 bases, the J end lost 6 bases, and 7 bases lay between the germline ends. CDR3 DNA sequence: TGTGCCAGCAGTTTATTAAACGCTGAAGCTTTCTTT. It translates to CASSLLNAEAFF.

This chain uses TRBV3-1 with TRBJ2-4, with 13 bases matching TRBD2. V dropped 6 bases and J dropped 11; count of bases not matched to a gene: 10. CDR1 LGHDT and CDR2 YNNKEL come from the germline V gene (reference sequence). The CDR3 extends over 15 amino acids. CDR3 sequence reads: CASSSFGTSGTVQYF. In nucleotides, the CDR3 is TGTGCCAGCAGTTCCTTCGGGACTAGCGGGACCGTTCAGTACTTC.

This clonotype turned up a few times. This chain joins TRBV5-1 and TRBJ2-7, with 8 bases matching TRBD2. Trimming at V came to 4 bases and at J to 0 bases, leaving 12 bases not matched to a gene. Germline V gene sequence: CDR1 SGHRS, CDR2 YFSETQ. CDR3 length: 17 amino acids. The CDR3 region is CASSRLLSGGSSYEQYF. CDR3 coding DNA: TGCGCCAGCAGCCGTTTACTAAGCGGGGGATCCTCCTACGAGCAGTACTTC.

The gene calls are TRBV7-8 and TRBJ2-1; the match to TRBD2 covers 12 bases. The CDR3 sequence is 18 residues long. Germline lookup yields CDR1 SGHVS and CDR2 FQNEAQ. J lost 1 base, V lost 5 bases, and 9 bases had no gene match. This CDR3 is CASSPKLAGGMSYNEQFF. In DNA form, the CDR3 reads TGTGCCAGCAGCCCCAAACTAGCGGGAGGTATGTCCTACAATGAGCAGTTCTTC.